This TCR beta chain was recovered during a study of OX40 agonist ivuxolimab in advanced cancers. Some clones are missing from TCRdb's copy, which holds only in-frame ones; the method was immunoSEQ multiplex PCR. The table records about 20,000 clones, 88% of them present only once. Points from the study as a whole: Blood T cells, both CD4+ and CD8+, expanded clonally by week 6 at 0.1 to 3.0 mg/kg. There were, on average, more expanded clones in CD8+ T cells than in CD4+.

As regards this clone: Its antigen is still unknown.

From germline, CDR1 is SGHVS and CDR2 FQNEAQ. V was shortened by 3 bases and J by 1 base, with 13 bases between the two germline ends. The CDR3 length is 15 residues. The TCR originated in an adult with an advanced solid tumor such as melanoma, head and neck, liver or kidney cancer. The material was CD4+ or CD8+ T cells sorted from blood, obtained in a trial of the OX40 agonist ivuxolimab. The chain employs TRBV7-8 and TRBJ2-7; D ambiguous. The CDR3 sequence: CASSLGLGPSYEQYF. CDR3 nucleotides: TGTGCCAGCAGCTTGGGCCTCGGCCCGTCCTACGAGCAGTACTTC.